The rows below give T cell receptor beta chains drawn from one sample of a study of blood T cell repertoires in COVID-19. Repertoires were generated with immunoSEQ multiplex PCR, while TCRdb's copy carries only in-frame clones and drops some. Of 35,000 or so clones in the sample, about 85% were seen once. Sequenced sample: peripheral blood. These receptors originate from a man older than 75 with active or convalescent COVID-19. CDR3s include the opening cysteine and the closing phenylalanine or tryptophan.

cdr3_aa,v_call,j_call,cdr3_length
CASSNWTGSYNEQFF,TRBV21-1,TRBJ2-1,15
CASSPQTYNSPLHF,TRBV6-5,TRBJ1-6,14
CASSLENSPLHF,TRBV12-3/TRBV12-4,TRBJ1-6,12
CASSIGAQGLMPQHF,TRBV19,TRBJ1-5,15
CASSPLQDKKETQYF,TRBV18,TRBJ2-5,15
CASSQDSGITEAFF,TRBV14,TRBJ1-1,14
CASSWTRLDEQFF,TRBV27,TRBJ2-1,13
CASSLYRLDGYTF,TRBV7-2,TRBJ1-2,13
CASSSGRYGYTF,TRBV19,TRBJ1-2,12
CAWSIKGLADEQFF,TRBV30,TRBJ2-1,14
CATSDPGTPLGLYNEQFF,TRBV24-1,TRBJ2-1,18
CASGRGVGYGYTF,TRBV12-3/TRBV12-4,TRBJ1-2,13
CASSVSMNTEAFF,TRBV13,TRBJ1-1,13
CASSLGSGRNYGYTF,TRBV7-9,TRBJ1-2,15
CASSVWSGSVGELFF,TRBV9,TRBJ2-2,15
CASSRESSGNTIYF,TRBV18,TRBJ1-3,14
CASSPQGQGRNSPLHF,TRBV25-1,TRBJ1-6,16
CASTSTVSSYEQYF,TRBV19,TRBJ2-7,14
CASNDRVEDGYTF,TRBV7-2,TRBJ1-2,13
CASIPWARGNTEAFF,TRBV27,TRBJ1-1,15
CASSHPGAIYGYTF,TRBV4-3,TRBJ1-2,14
CASSYGQGYVGEAFF,TRBV6-5,TRBJ1-1,15
CASSLEGRLAGVETQYF,TRBV7-2,TRBJ2-5,17
CASSYYSGGTDTQYF,TRBV13,TRBJ2-3,15
CASSAVRFNSPLHF,TRBV6-2/TRBV6-3,TRBJ1-6,14
CASSMIQGAGGYTF,TRBV19,TRBJ1-2,14
CASSDRDEQYF,TRBV19,TRBJ2-7,11
CASSQFRVAEQFF,TRBV14,TRBJ2-1,13
CATSREGHSSEQYF,TRBV15,TRBJ2-7,14
CATSRVQGTDSPLHF,TRBV15,TRBJ1-6,15
CASRRAPPPQETQYF,TRBV7-2,TRBJ2-5,15
CASRTYRGQETQYF,TRBV2,TRBJ2-5,14
CSASSRVISGSSGNTIYF,TRBV20-1,TRBJ1-3,18
CASRQRDTQYF,TRBV12-3/TRBV12-4,TRBJ2-3,11
CASASEVGRATRQETQYF,TRBV11-2,TRBJ2-5,18
CASSNPTGVDEKLFF,TRBV3-1/TRBV3-2,TRBJ1-4,15
CASSFPNTEQYF,TRBV7-9,TRBJ2-7,12
CASSTVTSGSYEQYF,TRBV19,TRBJ2-7,15
CSVLTGTNQPQHF,TRBV29-1,TRBJ1-5,13
CASSLNRGSTGELFF,TRBV7-2,TRBJ2-2,15
CASSYGGARGNTEAFF,TRBV6-2/TRBV6-3,TRBJ1-1,16
CASSQDLRQGASYEQYF,TRBV4-3,TRBJ2-7,17
CASSLVSGIVGANVLTF,TRBV7-8,TRBJ2-6,17
CASSHLRGWNTEAFF,TRBV4-1,TRBJ1-1,15
CASSSSGTSGGEQFF,TRBV5-1,TRBJ2-1,15